The count of the clone carrying this TCR beta chain is one. This entry is derived from a study of blood T cell repertoires in COVID-19. Study in general: T cells, B-cell-depleted T cells, or PBMCs supplied cDNA or gDNA.

V was clipped by 0 bases and J by 8 bases, with 13 bases between them. Germline V lookup: CDR1 WSHSY, CDR2 SAAADI. The CDR3 runs 14 residues. Authors' analysis steps: Estimated nucleated cell counts came from reference gene primer amplification. Measured with immunoSEQ multiplex PCR; TCRdb has only the in-frame clones, and not every one. The V and J calls and the clone size are those of that table, but D and trimming were determined from the DNA. This sample carries around 230,000 clones, more than 75% of them seen once, and the ten largest clones take 9.5% to 15%. The chain links TRBV10-2 to TRBJ1-2; the D is unclear. This TCR derives from an older woman with active or convalescent COVID-19. Input material: peripheral blood. The CDR3 loop reads CASSESGRVPGYTF. The CDR3 DNA follows: TGCGCCAGCAGTGAGTCGGGGAGGGTGCCCGGCTACACCTTC.